What follows describes a single T cell receptor beta chain. This clonotype was observed at least ten times. Its specific antigen is unknown. No clone much larger than this one lies a single base away; base qualities are absent. Receptor amplification or capture employed multiplex PCR. Instrument used: Illumina HiSeq 4000. iRepertoire HTBI primers and Arm-PCR amplification of CDR3 regions were used to construct TCR beta libraries. PCR products were gel purified before sequencing. The paper's data handling went like this. Gene usage analysis of CDR3 amino acid clonotypes used the approximately 62 TRBV and approximately 13 TRBJ segments found across samples. COPE and FqMerger were used to merge the filtered high-quality paired reads into contigs. BLAST was used to align contigs to the IMGT TRBV, TRBD and TRBJ reference genes, and CDR3 was defined following IMGT. Any clonotype with a frequency above 0.1% was counted as a highly expanded clone. Shannon entropy was used to measure repertoire diversity, and the Gini coefficient was used to measure V-J evenness. A clonotype was considered public if more than one individual shared it. In-frame beta chains were kept once TCRdb had trimmed the public reads at Q25 with fastp and called clones with MiXCR. Each record represents a unique CDR3 protein, reported with the most common genes and DNA among its rows. What appears here as the V and J calls and clone size reflects TCRdb's work, not the paper's. This sample has 200,000 to 250,000 distinct CDR3 sequences in its table, and around 20% of those were observed once. Together, the top ten hold over 11% of the sample.

This record comes from a study of regulatory T cells in long-lasting Graves disease (dated by TCRdb to about 2021). The study in broad terms: Patients with newly diagnosed Graves' disease had been on antithyroid drugs for under 3 months. A total of around 33 samples underwent TCR sequencing, from 13 patients with persistent Graves' disease and 20 or so patients with newly diagnosed Graves' disease. Patients with persistent Graves' disease were compared with patients with newly diagnosed Graves' disease using TCR sequencing and RNA sequencing of peripheral blood. The study was registered as a clinical trial and conducted in China.

The germline V gene sets CDR1 to SGHAT and CDR2 to FQNNGV. The junction carries 8 bases between V and J, which are trimmed by 1 base and 6 bases respectively. The CDR3 starts with the cysteine, ends with the phenylalanine, and has 13 residues. Only CDR3 DNA is held: 39 bases, read in frame from base 1. The time point tag for this specimen amounts to: newly diagnosed GD, antithyroid drugs for less than 3 months. For both TCR sequencing and RNA sequencing, RNA was extracted from PBMCs using TRIzol. The diagnosis of Graves' disease was made according to American Thyroid Association guidelines. Recruitment of patients was carried out at an endocrinology department in Xi'an, China. Each patient gave approximately 10 milliliters of peripheral blood, collected in an EDTA anticoagulant tube. PBMCs were isolated by Ficoll Paque Plus density gradient separation without further T cell sorting. An Agilent 2100 Bioanalyzer and agarose gel were used to assess RNA quality, and a NanoDrop 2000 was used to measure RNA concentration.

The paper as a whole reports these results and caveats: Persistent patients shared more public clonotypes among themselves (2,741) than newly diagnosed patients did (approximately 870). As a limitation, the authors acknowledged that the small sample size may reduce accuracy. The study examined only peripheral blood because the primary lesion, thyroid tissue, could not be accessed. Persistent Graves' disease patients showed lower TCR Shannon entropy and fewer highly expanded clones than newly diagnosed patients, suggesting clonal expansion. Preferential use of TRBV28, TRBJ1-2 and TRBJ2-5 was observed in persistent disease, whereas TRBV20-1 and TRBJ2-1 were favored in newly diagnosed disease. Only the TCR beta chain was sequenced and analyzed.

The V gene is TRBV11-2 and the J gene is TRBJ2-3, with the D gene not clear enough to name. Source: peripheral blood mononuclear cells (PBMCs), taken at new diagnosis, from a patient treated with antithyroid drugs. This sequence was found in a female donor with Graves disease. CDR3 protein: CASSLGLRDTQYF. The DNA sequence is as follows: TGTGCCAGCAGCTTAGGACTTCGGGATACGCAGTATTTT.